These 26 T cell receptor beta chains originate from one sample sequenced in a study of blood T cells in healthy people across ages. Then a second PCR, running about 6 to 12 cycles, was carried out with a sample-barcoded 5' primer and a J-beta primer mix. TCRdb itself ran the 5' RACE reads through MiXCR, one entry per CDR3 protein. The sample has 650,000 to 950,000 distinct CDR3 sequences, around 45% seen once. Sample: blood. These receptor sequences come from a man in his fifties or sixties in good health.

This rearrangement joins TRBV12-3 or TRBV12-4 to TRBJ1-5, with D hard to call. The CDR3 loop spans 13 amino acids. The V end lost 5 bases, the J end lost 5 bases, and 10 bases lay between the germline ends. Here the CDR3 DNA reads TGTGCCAGCAGTGTAGAATCGGATCAGCCCCAGCATTTT. It encodes CASSVESDQPQHF.

The chain uses TRBV7-2 and TRBJ2-5, with 10 bases aligning to TRBD2. The V gene's germline CDR1 is SGHTA and CDR2 FQGNSA. The junction had 5 bases not matched to a gene; V was cut back by 2 bases and J by 2 bases. This CDR3 is 16 amino acids long. The CDR3 bases are TGTGCCAGCAGCTTAAAACTTAGCGGGGGGCAAGAGACCCAGTACTTC. Its translation: CASSLKLSGGQETQYF.

This rearrangement joins TRBV18 to TRBJ2-7; 7 bases fit TRBD1. The J call is in doubt because the DNA end fits TRBJ2-5 better. CDR1 KGHSH and CDR2 LQKENI come from the germline V gene. The CDR3 extends over 14 amino acids. DNA of the CDR3: TGTGCCAGCTCACTCGGACAGGCTGGGGGGACCCAGTACTTC. It encodes CASSLGQAGGTQYF.

This clonotype has just a few counts. The V call is TRBV7-2, the J call TRBJ2-5, with a tentative D call TRBD2 (6 bases). Per the germline V gene, CDR1 is SGHTA and CDR2 is FQGNSA. V gave up 5 bases and J gave up 1 base, with 14 bases separating them. This CDR3 has 15 amino acids. CDR3 protein: CASSPEPGLQETQYF. The CDR3 bases are TGTGCCAGCAGCCCGGAACCGGGACTCCAAGAGACCCAGTACTTC. The full variable domain, rest sourced from reference TRBV7-2 and TRBJ2-5, is GAGVSQSPSNKVTEKGKDVELRCDPISGHTALYWYRQSLGQGLEFLIYFQGNSAPDKSGLPSDRFSAERTGGSVSTLTIQRTQQEDSAVYLCASSPEPGLQETQYFGPGTRLLVL.

This rearrangement joins TRBV7-2 to TRBJ1-1, with D tentatively TRBD1 (6 bases). V lost 0 bases, J lost 2 bases, and 10 bases lay in between. The CDR3 covers 15 residues. Germline V gives CDR1 SGHTA, CDR2 FQGNSA. The CDR3 reads CASSLATGSNTEAFF. The CDR3 DNA reads TGTGCCAGCAGCTTAGCAACAGGGTCAAACACTGAAGCTTTCTTT.

The rearrangement links TRBV9 to TRBJ2-2; D possibly matches TRBD1 or TRBD2 (5 bases each). The CDR3 runs to 16 residues. Trimming cost V 3 bases and J 5 bases, with 17 bases left between them. Germline V lookup: CDR1 SGDLS, CDR2 YYNGEE. CDR3 coding DNA: TGTGCCAGCAGCGAATTCGGGGCGCTTGTGACCGGGGAGCTGTTTTTT. Amino acids: CASSEFGALVTGELFF.

The rearrangement uses TRBV28 and TRBJ1-4; TRBD1 matches 8 bases. The CDR3 is 14 residues long. Per the germline V gene, CDR1 is MDHEN and CDR2 is SYDVKM. After removal of 6 bases from V and 5 bases from J, the junction contained 5 bases not matched to a gene. The CDR3 spells CASRLAGGNEKLFF. The CDR3 coding sequence is TGTGCCAGCAGGCTCGCAGGGGGCAATGAAAAACTGTTTTTT.

This clonotype has a single count. The V call is TRBV6-5, the J call TRBJ2-4; 7 nucleotides match TRBD2. The J call may be incorrect, as the DNA end agrees better with TRBJ2-7. The CDR3 spans 15 residues. Per the germline V gene, CDR1 is MNHEY and CDR2 is SVGAGI. CDR3 loop: CASGLGGGGTYEQYF. The CDR3 bases are TGTGCCAGCGGCCTAGGTGGCGGGGGAACCTACGAGCAGTACTTC.

This chain links TRBV11-3 with TRBJ1-4; D uncertain. Germline V lookup: CDR1 SGHNT, CDR2 YENEEA. Trimming stripped 5 bases from V and 4 bases from J, with 8 bases between. This CDR3 has 13 amino acids. The CDR3 DNA is TGTGCCAGCAGCCCCTCACGTAATGAAAAACTGTTTTTT. Translating it yields CASSPSRNEKLFF.

As to this clonotype: A read error may account for a junction end that differs from germline. The V call is TRBV12-3 or TRBV12-4, the J call TRBJ1-2; D unresolved. CDR3 length equals 11 residues. CDR3 nucleotides: TGTACCAGCAGTCTCGGCTATGGCTACACCTTC. This codes for CTSSLGYGYTF.

This clonotype has more than one count but fewer than ten. The chain employs TRBV7-2 and TRBJ2-5; 7 bases are shared with TRBD1. Per germline, CDR1 SGHTA and CDR2 FQGNSA. The CDR3 spans 16 residues. V was pared by 1 base and J by 4 bases, with 9 bases of the junction left unmatched. CDR3 coding DNA: TGTGCCAGCAGCTTAGGGGGGACAGCTCGGGGAGAGACCCAGTACTTC. Translating gives CASSLGGTARGETQYF.

This clonotype has a handful of counts. The chain links TRBV20-1 to TRBJ2-1; D might be TRBD2 (5 bases). In germline, CDR1 is DFQATT, CDR2 SNEGSKA (reference sequence). The CDR3 length is 13 residues. Trimming shortened V by 3 bases and J by 11 bases, and 17 bases separated the two germline ends. The DNA of the CDR3 is TGCAGTGCTAGGCAGCCGAGCGGAGTACAGCAGTTCTTC. Translation: CSARQPSGVQQFF.

This rearrangement joins TRBV20-1 to TRBJ1-5; D might be TRBD1 (5 bases). The CDR3 loop spans 14 amino acids. Between the trimmed V and J ends, which lost 6 bases and 2 bases, there was a span of 14 bases. Germline V gene sequence: CDR1 DFQATT, CDR2 SNEGSKA (reference sequence). The CDR3 spells CSARRQGGNQPQHF. The CDR3 coding sequence is TGCAGTGCCCGTCGGCAGGGTGGCAATCAGCCCCAGCATTTT.

This clonotype was detected ten times or more. The genes are TRBV7-9 and TRBJ1-1; 10 nucleotides agree with TRBD1. Germline V lookup: CDR1 SEHNR, CDR2 FQNEAQ (reference sequence). Trimming at V came to 5 bases and at J to 0 bases, leaving 6 bases not matched to a gene. There are 16 residues in the CDR3. CDR3 coding DNA: TGTGCCAGCAGCAACCGGGACAGGGGATTGAACACTGAAGCTTTCTTT. It encodes CASSNRDRGLNTEAFF.

V gene TRBV4-3 combines with J gene TRBJ1-2, with D possibly being TRBD1 (5 bases). Per the germline V gene, CDR1 is LGHNA and CDR2 is YSLEER. Trimming took 0 bases from V and 8 from J, leaving 13 bases between them. The CDR3 has 14 residues. The CDR3 bases are TGCGCCAGCAGCCAAGAGTCCGGGGGTCGAGGCTACACCTTC. This codes for CASSQESGGRGYTF.

This chain connects TRBV7-2 to TRBJ2-7, with D tentatively TRBD2 (5 bases). Per the germline V gene, CDR1 is SGHTA and CDR2 is FQGNSA. Trimming took 5 bases from V and 2 from J, leaving 16 bases between them. The CDR3 contains 15 residues. The CDR3 is CASSTRVDGTYEQYF. CDR3 nucleotides: TGTGCCAGCAGCACCCGAGTAGACGGGACCTACGAGCAGTACTTC.

The CDR3 reads CSARPGQASYEQYF. The CDR3 region has the DNA TGCAGTGCTAGACCGGGACAGGCCTCCTACGAGCAGTACTTC. The chain has TRBV20-1 and TRBJ2-7; 8 positions agree with TRBD1. This CDR3 is 14 amino acids long. Germline lookup yields CDR1 DFQATT and CDR2 SNEGSKA (reference sequence). The ends lost 2 bases at V and 0 bases at J; junction bases unmatched: 3.

This clonotype occurred a few times. The V call is TRBV12-5, the J call TRBJ2-7; D perhaps matches TRBD1 (6 bases). V shed 3 bases and J shed 3 bases, with 15 bases lying between them. CDR1 LGHNT and CDR2 FRNRAP come from the germline V gene. This CDR3 region has 15 residues. The CDR3 DNA follows: TGTGCTAGTGGTTTAGGGCAAGGGACATACTACGAGCAGTACTTC. Protein: CASGLGQGTYYEQYF.

The rearrangement links TRBV7-8 to TRBJ1-4; D is unclear. This CDR3 comprises 15 residues. The V end lost 1 base, the J end lost 2 bases, and 8 bases lay between the germline ends. Germline loops: CDR1 SGHVS, CDR2 FQNEAQ. The CDR3 nucleotides read TGTGCCAGCAGCTTAGGGCGCATCACTAATGAAAAACTGTTTTTT. Its protein is CASSLGRITNEKLFF.

The V call is TRBV6-5, the J call TRBJ1-1; D call uncertain. This CDR3 is 13 amino acids long. Germline V gene sequence: CDR1 MNHEY, CDR2 SVGAGI. The ends were cut back, 5 bases at V and 1 base at J, with 8 bases in the middle. DNA of the CDR3: TGTGCCAGCAGTGAAATCAGGAACACTGAAGCTTTCTTT. Amino acids: CASSEIRNTEAFF.

The chain recombines TRBV7-2 with TRBJ2-1; weak D call: TRBD2 (5 bases). There are 16 residues in the CDR3. Per the germline V gene, CDR1 is SGHTA and CDR2 is FQGNSA. The V and J ends lost 5 bases and 8 bases respectively, with 22 bases between them. CDR3 nucleotides: TGTGCCAGCAGCCCACACATCCGGATTGAGGGCCATGAGCAGTTCTTC. Its protein is CASSPHIRIEGHEQFF.

This clonotype was seen more than once but under ten times. The gene calls are TRBV10-3 and TRBJ2-1, with 9 bases identical to TRBD1. CDR3 length: 12 amino acids. Germline CDR1 ENHRY, CDR2 SYGVKD. The ends lost 10 bases at V and 9 bases at J; junction bases unmatched: 7. The CDR3 protein is CASRRTGAEQFF. CDR3 sequence (DNA): TGTGCCAGCCGAAGGACAGGGGCTGAGCAGTTCTTC.

V is TRBV6-1 and J is TRBJ2-6, with D perhaps TRBD1 (6 bases). The V gene's germline CDR1 is MNHNS and CDR2 SASEGT. The V and J ends lost 7 bases and 0 bases respectively, with 22 bases between them. The CDR3 contains 19 residues. CDR3 bases: TGTGCCAGCACCGAAAGCCGACCGGACAGCCGCTCTGGGGCCAACGTCCTGACTTTC. Translation gives CASTESRPDSRSGANVLTF.

This sequence joins TRBV20-1 and TRBJ2-3, with D maybe TRBD1 (6 bases). In germline, CDR1 is DFQATT, CDR2 SNEGSKA (reference sequence). This CDR3 is 13 amino acids long. The V end was cut by 2 bases, the J end by 10 bases, with 16 bases between. The chain's CDR3 is CSARSQGLRAQYF. The CDR3 DNA sequence: TGCAGTGCTAGATCACAGGGCCTCCGGGCGCAGTATTTT.

The chain carries TRBV20-1 and TRBJ2-7; D is unclear. The germline V gene has CDR1 DFQATT and CDR2 SNEGSKA (reference sequence). Deletions cut 0 bases from V and 3 bases from J, with 9 bases between. The CDR3 runs 13 residues. The CDR3 reads CSARDRYDYEQYF. The CDR3 nucleotides read TGCAGTGCTAGAGATCGGTACGACTACGAGCAGTACTTC.

The gene calls are TRBV12-3 or TRBV12-4 and TRBJ1-6; D possibly corresponds to TRBD1 (6 bases). The length of the CDR3 is 14 residues. V was cut by 5 bases and J by 10 bases, with 15 bases left in between. CDR3 sequence reads: CASSRGGRGSPLHF. CDR3 nucleotides: TGTGCCAGCAGTCGGGGGGGCAGGGGATCACCCCTCCACTTT.